The rows below give T cell receptor beta chains drawn from one sample of a study of beta chain features in type 1 diabetes. Repertoires were generated with immunoSEQ multiplex PCR, while TCRdb's copy carries only in-frame clones and drops some. The sample gives roughly 350,000 clones, 9.6% of which show up once; about 0.6% is in the top ten. Sequenced sample: central memory CD4+ T cells from blood. The receptors were sampled from a man aged 25-40 years with type 1 diabetes. The CDR3 runs from the conserved cysteine through the conserved F or W. The D gene is left open where the match is weak.

v_gene	j_gene	d_gene	CDR3aa
TRBV5-1	TRBJ2-1	-	CASNPERRDSYNEQFF
TRBV7-9	TRBJ2-1	-	CASSLTEGTREQFF
TRBV5-1	TRBJ2-1	-	CASSLAGRGYNEQFF
TRBV7-2	TRBJ2-5	-	CASSSFGGAQYF
TRBV6-1	TRBJ1-1	TRBD1	CASREGAEGTEAFF
TRBV11-2	TRBJ2-1	-	CASSLGAQNYNEQFF
TRBV5-1	TRBJ2-7	-	CASSLASRSYEQYF
TRBV4-3	TRBJ1-5	-	CASSQGQPNQPQHF
TRBV29-1	TRBJ2-5	-	CSIWAGQETQYF
TRBV5-6	TRBJ2-6	-	CASSSPGEQSGANVLTF
TRBV9	TRBJ1-5	TRBD1	CASSVGRGPQPQHF
TRBV28	TRBJ2-2	TRBD2	CASSKGTSGRRELFF
TRBV7-2	TRBJ2-7	TRBD1	CASSSAGTASYEQYF
TRBV7-9	TRBJ1-1	TRBD1	CASSLTGQGIGGTEAFF
TRBV6-1	TRBJ2-1	-	CAITPNRVYNEQFF
TRBV21-1	TRBJ2-1	-	CASSKGPQSYNEQFF
TRBV14	TRBJ2-2	-	CASRLQFTGELFF
TRBV6-1	TRBJ1-5	-	CASSRSDLGQPQHF
TRBV15	TRBJ1-4	-	CATSRDRDEKLFF
TRBV5-1	TRBJ2-1	TRBD2	CASSAGTSVSTEQFF
TRBV6-5	TRBJ2-7	TRBD2	CASSRLAGGVEQYF
TRBV7-9	TRBJ1-1	-	CASSPPGSREAFF
TRBV6-6	TRBJ1-3	TRBD1	CASSSSTGGSGNTIYF